This T cell receptor beta chain comes out of a study of technical replicates of blood from a handful of donors. The method was immunoSEQ multiplex PCR; TCRdb's version includes in-frame clones alone and lacks a portion of them. The table shows around 15,000 clones, with roughly 88% occurring only once. The origin of this receptor is a human donor in good health. The specimen was PBMCs.

The CDR3 DNA follows: TGTGCCAGCAGTGACTTTGGAGAAGGAGCTTTCTTT. Translation: CASSDFGEGAFF. The J gene is TRBJ1-1, the V gene TRBV6-5; D unresolved. Germline loops: CDR1 MNHEY, CDR2 SVGAGI. The CDR3 has 12 amino acids. V lost 5 bases to trimming and J lost 10 bases, with 14 bases between them.